This is a list of T cell receptor beta chains from one sample in a study of control samples from healthy donors and cancer patients. The table came from immunoSEQ multiplex PCR; TCRdb's copy has only in-frame clones and leaves some out. The table has 100,000 to 150,000 clones, less than 95% seen once. The sequenced material came from blood. These receptors all come from a man aged 18 to 29 in good health. The CDR3 runs from the conserved cysteine through the conserved F or W. D genes are given only for firm matches. Clone size is shown for a subset of rows, as once, few, many or a class of expanded clone.

D gene,J gene,V gene,clone size,CDR3 DNA,CDR3 protein
-,TRBJ1-6,TRBV6-6,-,TGTGCCAGCAGTTCTCCTGAGCCGGGGGCACCCCTCCACTTT,CASSSPEPGAPLHF
TRBD2,TRBJ2-3,TRBV9,-,TGTGCCAGCAGCGCACGCGGGGGGGCCAGCACAGATACGCAGTATTTT,CASSARGGASTDTQYF
TRBD1,TRBJ1-4,TRBV9,-,TGTGCCAGCAGTGGACAGGGATTTAATGAAAAACTGTTTTTT,CASSGQGFNEKLFF
TRBD1,TRBJ1-2,TRBV11-2,once,TGTGCCAGCAGCCCGACAGGGAGCGGGATCTATGGCTACACCTTC,CASSPTGSGIYGYTF
-,TRBJ2-1,TRBV7-9,-,TGTGCCAGCAGCTTCGGGGCAGGGTGGGGGTTCTACAATGAGCAGTTCTTC,CASSFGAGWGFYNEQFF
TRBD2,TRBJ2-4,TRBV28,-,TGTGCCAGCAGTTTATCGTCGACTAGCCAAAACATTCAGTACTTC,CASSLSSTSQNIQYF
TRBD1,TRBJ2-7,TRBV30,-,TGTGCCTCGACAGGGTCCGGCTACGAGCAGTACTTC,CASTGSGYEQYF
-,TRBJ2-5,TRBV6-5,-,TGTGCCAGCAGTTACACAGGGCTTATGGAGACCCAGTACTTC,CASSYTGLMETQYF
TRBD1,TRBJ1-1,TRBV5-1,-,TGCGCCAGCAGCGAGGACAGGGTTCTATTGCGGGACACTGAAGCTTTCTTT,CASSEDRVLLRDTEAFF
-,TRBJ1-1,TRBV29-1,-,TGCAGCGTTGAACCAGGGAATACTGAAGCTTTCTTT,CSVEPGNTEAFF
-,TRBJ2-1,TRBV5-5,-,TGTGCCAGCAGCTTGGGCCTTTCACTATACAATGAGCAGTTCTTC,CASSLGLSLYNEQFF
-,TRBJ1-5,TRBV6-5,-,TGTGCCAGCAGATTGAGAGGTGATCAGCCCCAGCATTTT,CASRLRGDQPQHF
-,TRBJ2-2,TRBV7-6,-,TGTGCCAGCAGCTTATTGGTCGGGGAGCTGTTTTTT,CASSLLVGELFF
-,TRBJ1-6,TRBV7-9,-,TGTGCCAGCACGAGGACAGATAATTCACCCCTCCACTTT,CASTRTDNSPLHF
-,TRBJ1-1,TRBV5-4,-,TGTGCCAGCAGCTTGGTGGTGAACACTGAAGCTTTCTTT,CASSLVVNTEAFF
TRBD1,TRBJ2-2,TRBV10-3,few,TGTGCCATCAGTGGGGAGACAGGGTACACCGGGGAGCTGTTTTTT,CAISGETGYTGELFF
-,TRBJ2-3,TRBV3-1/TRBV3-2,-,TGTGCCAGCAGCCAAGGGGGTCAGGGACCGAGCACAGATACGCAGTATTTT,CASSQGGQGPSTDTQYF
-,TRBJ2-7,TRBV11-2,-,TGTGCCAGCAGCTTTGGCCAGTACGAGCAGTACTTC,CASSFGQYEQYF
-,TRBJ1-2,TRBV4-1,once,TGCGCCAGCAGCCAAGATATAGGGGCAGGACACTATGGCTACACCTTC,CASSQDIGAGHYGYTF
-,TRBJ2-6,TRBV21-1,-,TGTCCGAACAAGACGGACCCGGGCTCTGGGGCCAACGTCCTGACTTTC,CPNKTDPGSGANVLTF
TRBD1,TRBJ2-1,TRBV6-4,-,TGTGCCAGCAGTCCCGGGACAGGGGGCAATGAGCAGTTCTTC,CASSPGTGGNEQFF
-,TRBJ1-4,TRBV24-1,few,TGTGCCACCTCAGGGTGGCAGGCCGGTGAAAAACTGTTTTTT,CATSGWQAGEKLFF
-,TRBJ2-5,TRBV2,once,TGTGCCAGCAGTGAAAGGGGAGAGACCCAGTACTTC,CASSERGETQYF
TRBD1,TRBJ1-2,TRBV7-9,few,TGTGCCAGCAGCTCCCGGGACAGGGCGTACGATGGCTACACCTTC,CASSSRDRAYDGYTF
-,TRBJ1-2,TRBV5-4,-,TGTGCCAGCAGCTTGATCGGGGGGCATGGCTACACCTTC,CASSLIGGHGYTF
-,TRBJ2-3,TRBV5-1,-,TGCGCCAGCAGCTTACGCGGTCTAACGGTAAATACGCAGTATTTT,CASSLRGLTVNTQYF
-,TRBJ1-1,TRBV2,once,TGTGCCATCCGGCGGACCGCGTTGAACACTGAAGCTTTCTTT,CAIRRTALNTEAFF
-,TRBJ2-2,TRBV19,-,TGTGCCAGTAGTACACAATTTCGACAGAACACCGGGGAGCTGTTTTTT,CASSTQFRQNTGELFF
-,TRBJ1-2,TRBV5-6,-,TGTGCCAGCAGCTTGGCCGGGGAAGGGTATGGCTACACCTTC,CASSLAGEGYGYTF
-,TRBJ1-1,TRBV2,-,TGTGCCAGCAGTGAACCGTACGGGGGGGGAGCTTTCTTT,CASSEPYGGGAFF
-,TRBJ1-2,TRBV7-9,-,TGTGCCAGCAGCTTAGTCTACGGCGATGATGGCTACACCTTC,CASSLVYGDDGYTF
-,TRBJ1-3,TRBV11-3,-,TGTGCCAGCAGCCCCGACAGGGGAAACACCATATATTTT,CASSPDRGNTIYF
-,TRBJ2-7,TRBV25-1,-,TGTGCCAGCAGTGACCTGGCAGGGGGGGCCTACGAGCAGTACTTC,CASSDLAGGAYEQYF
-,TRBJ2-7,TRBV6-4,-,TGTGCCAGCAGCCCGACGGCAGAGTCCTACGAGCAGTACTTC,CASSPTAESYEQYF
TRBD1,TRBJ2-1,TRBV2,-,TGTGCCAGCAGCCCTGGGACAGGGCGGAATGAGCAGTTCTTC,CASSPGTGRNEQFF
-,TRBJ1-2,TRBV5-5,-,TGTGCCAGCAGATTTACAGGGAACTATGGCTACACCTTC,CASRFTGNYGYTF
-,TRBJ2-1,TRBV10-3,-,TGTGCCATCAGTGGAACTATGAGCGATGAGCAGTTCTTC,CAISGTMSDEQFF
TRBD1,TRBJ2-7,TRBV7-9,-,TGTGCCAGCAGCCCTTCAGACAGGGGTCTATTCTACGAGCAGTACTTC,CASSPSDRGLFYEQYF
TRBD1,TRBJ2-7,TRBV7-6,-,TGTGCCAGCAGCCCGTCTCCGGGACAGCGACCCTACGAGCAGTACTTC,CASSPSPGQRPYEQYF
-,TRBJ1-6,TRBV2,-,TGTGCCAGCAGTGAAGTGCCGTCCTCCTATAATTCACCCCTCCACTTT,CASSEVPSSYNSPLHF
-,TRBJ2-1,TRBV7-7,-,TGTGCCAGCAGCCTCGACCCTAGCTCCTACAATGAGCAGTTCTTC,CASSLDPSSYNEQFF
TRBD1,TRBJ1-4,TRBV14,-,TGTGCCAGCAGCCGACCCGGGACAGCAAATGAAAAACTGTTTTTT,CASSRPGTANEKLFF
-,TRBJ1-1,TRBV16,-,TGTGCCAGCAGCCCCCAGAAGGGGGGGACTTTCTTT,CASSPQKGGTFF
TRBD1,TRBJ2-7,TRBV5-1,medium-sized,TGCGCCAGCAGCTTGGCCTCGGACAGGGGCGACTCCTACGAGCAGTACTTC,CASSLASDRGDSYEQYF
TRBD1,TRBJ1-1,TRBV7-9,-,TGTGCCAGCAGCTTAAGACAGGGAACTGAAGCTTTCTTT,CASSLRQGTEAFF
-,TRBJ1-1,TRBV23-1,-,TGCGCCAGCAGTCCCCCAGGAGGGGGAGGGGCTGAAGCTTTCTTT,CASSPPGGGGAEAFF
-,TRBJ1-1,TRBV7-2,-,TGTGCCAGCAGCATGGGACCTATGAACACTGAAGCTTTCTTT,CASSMGPMNTEAFF
-,TRBJ1-2,TRBV5-1,-,TGCGCCAGCAGCTTGAGGGGCCAGGGGATGGCCTATGGCTACACCTTC,CASSLRGQGMAYGYTF
TRBD1,TRBJ1-4,TRBV27,-,TGTGCCAGCAGTAGGGGGGACAGGGGTGAAAAACTGTTTTTT,CASSRGDRGEKLFF
TRBD1,TRBJ2-3,TRBV7-9,-,TGTGCCAGCAGCACCCCGGGACAGGGATCAGATACGCAGTATTTT,CASSTPGQGSDTQYF
-,TRBJ1-5,TRBV3-1/TRBV3-2,-,TGTGCCAGCAGTCACGGGGTTGAGGTTCAGCCCCAGCATTTT,CASSHGVEVQPQHF
-,TRBJ2-7,TRBV18,-,TGTGCCAGCTCACCATCGAAAACCGGGACATTGACCTACGAGCAGTACTTC,CASSPSKTGTLTYEQYF
-,TRBJ1-1,TRBV7-9,-,TGTGCCAGCAGCCTAGGGGGACGGGAGAACACTGAAGCTTTCTTT,CASSLGGRENTEAFF
-,TRBJ2-3,TRBV2,-,TGTGCCAGCAGTGAAACAGCCACAGATACGCAGTATTTT,CASSETATDTQYF
-,TRBJ1-1,TRBV6-1,once,TGTGCCAGCAGTGAAGCAGGCATACGACTCAACACTGAAGCTTTCTTT,CASSEAGIRLNTEAFF
TRBD2,TRBJ2-3,TRBV19,once,TGTGCCAGTAGTAAGGTCGCTAGCGGGGGATTCACAGATACGCAGTATTTT,CASSKVASGGFTDTQYF
-,TRBJ2-1,TRBV7-3,-,TGTGCCAGCAGCTTGGTAGGGAACAATGAGCAGTTCTTC,CASSLVGNNEQFF
-,TRBJ1-1,TRBV27,-,TGTGCCGGCAGTTTATCGTGGCAGGGGAACACTGAAGCTTTCTTT,CAGSLSWQGNTEAFF